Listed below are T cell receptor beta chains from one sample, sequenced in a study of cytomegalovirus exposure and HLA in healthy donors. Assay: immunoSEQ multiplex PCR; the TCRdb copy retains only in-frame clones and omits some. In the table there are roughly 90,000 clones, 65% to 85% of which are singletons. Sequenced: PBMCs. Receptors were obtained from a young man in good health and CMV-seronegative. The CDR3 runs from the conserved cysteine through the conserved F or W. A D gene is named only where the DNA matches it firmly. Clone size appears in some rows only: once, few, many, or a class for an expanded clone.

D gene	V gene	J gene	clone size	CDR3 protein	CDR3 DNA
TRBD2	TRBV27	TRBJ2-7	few	CASSPRSGMEYF	TGTGCCAGCAGTCCTAGGAGCGGGATGGAGTACTTC
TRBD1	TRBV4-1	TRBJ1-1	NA	CASSIPRDRGPNTEAFF	TGCGCCAGCAGCATTCCGCGGGACAGGGGGCCGAACACTGAAGCTTTCTTT
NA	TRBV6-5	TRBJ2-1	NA	CASSYEGGQRNEQFF	TGTGCCAGCAGTTACGAGGGGGGGCAGCGAAATGAGCAGTTCTTC
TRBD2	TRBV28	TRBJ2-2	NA	CASMSPAGGYTGELFF	TGTGCCAGCATGTCCCCTGCGGGAGGATACACCGGGGAGCTGTTTTTT
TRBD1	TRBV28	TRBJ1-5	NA	CASSLWEGAGNQPQHF	TGTGCCAGCAGTTTATGGGAGGGGGCGGGCAATCAGCCCCAGCATTTT
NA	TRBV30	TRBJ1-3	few	CAWSGGLSSGNTIYF	TGTGCCTGGAGTGGGGGCCTCTCCTCTGGAAACACCATATATTTT
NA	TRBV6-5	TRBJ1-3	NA	CASTRTASSGNTIYF	TGTGCCAGCACCCGGACAGCAAGCTCTGGAAACACCATATATTTT
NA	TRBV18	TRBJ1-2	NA	CASSPRSGQKNYGYTF	TGTGCCAGCTCACCACGGTCCGGACAAAAAAACTATGGCTACACCTTC
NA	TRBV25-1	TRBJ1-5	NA	CASSEGAGQPQHF	TGTGCCAGCAGTGAAGGGGCTGGTCAGCCCCAGCATTTT
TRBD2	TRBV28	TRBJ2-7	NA	CASSSSGLAGGSYEQYF	TGTGCCAGCAGTTCATCGGGACTAGCGGGGGGCTCCTACGAGCAGTACTTC
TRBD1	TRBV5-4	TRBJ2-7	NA	CASSLGTGGTYEQYF	TGTGCCAGCAGCTTGGGAACAGGGGGTACCTACGAGCAGTACTTC
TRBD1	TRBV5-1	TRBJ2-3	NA	CASSRGDRDTETQYF	TGCGCCAGCAGCCGCGGCGACAGGGATACAGAGACGCAGTATTTT
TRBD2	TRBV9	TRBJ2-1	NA	CASSSGGLAGGFYNEQFF	TGTGCCAGCAGCTCAGGGGGCCTAGCGGGAGGGTTCTACAATGAGCAGTTCTTC
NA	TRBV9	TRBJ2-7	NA	CASGEGVDEQYF	TGTGCCAGCGGAGAGGGAGTCGACGAGCAGTACTTC
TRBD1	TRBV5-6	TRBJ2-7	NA	CASSFDRGITGQYF	TGTGCCAGCAGCTTCGACAGGGGGATAACCGGGCAGTACTTC
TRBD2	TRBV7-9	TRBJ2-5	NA	CASSLAGGGETQYF	TGTGCCAGCAGCCTAGCGGGAGGGGGAGAGACCCAGTACTTC
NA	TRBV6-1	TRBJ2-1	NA	CASAGSRANEQFF	TGTGCCAGCGCGGGGTCGAGGGCCAATGAGCAGTTCTTC
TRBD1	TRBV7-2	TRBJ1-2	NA	CASSAGTGRPLGNYGYTF	TGTGCCAGCAGCGCCGGGACAGGTCGCCCTCTGGGGAACTATGGCTACACCTTC
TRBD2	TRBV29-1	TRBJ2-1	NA	CSVRTSGRGQFF	TGCAGCGTACGGACTAGCGGTAGGGGGCAGTTCTTC
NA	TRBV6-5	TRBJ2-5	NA	CASSYILGQETQYF	TGTGCCAGCAGTTATATACTAGGACAAGAGACCCAGTACTTC
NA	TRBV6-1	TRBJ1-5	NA	CASRLGVQPQHF	TGTGCCAGCAGGTTAGGGGTTCAGCCCCAGCATTTT
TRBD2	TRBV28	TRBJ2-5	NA	CASSSTSGPPSETQYF	TGTGCCAGCAGTTCGACTAGCGGGCCACCTTCAGAGACCCAGTACTTC
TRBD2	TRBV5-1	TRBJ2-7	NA	CASSPGLAGGEQYF	TGCGCCAGCAGCCCAGGACTAGCGGGAGGCGAGCAGTACTTC
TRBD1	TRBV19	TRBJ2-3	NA	CASSIGGTGWNTQYF	TGTGCCAGTAGTATAGGGGGGACAGGGTGGAATACGCAGTATTTT
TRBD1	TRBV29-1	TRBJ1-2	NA	CSVEDGRTGTYGYTF	TGCAGCGTTGAAGATGGGAGGACAGGGACTTATGGCTACACCTTC
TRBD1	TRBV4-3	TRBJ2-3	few	CASSQDRRGPQGGTDTQYF	TGCGCCAGCAGCCAGGACCGCAGGGGGCCCCAGGGGGGCACAGATACGCAGTATTTT
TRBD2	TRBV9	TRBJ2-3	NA	CASSFRLAGGPDTQYF	TGTGCCAGCAGCTTCAGACTAGCGGGAGGGCCAGATACGCAGTATTTT
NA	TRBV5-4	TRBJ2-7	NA	CASSLGLENYEQYF	TGTGCCAGCAGCTTGGGGCTAGAGAACTACGAGCAGTACTTC
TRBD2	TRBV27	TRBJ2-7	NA	CASSLGGGYEQYF	TGTGCCAGCAGTTTAGGGGGGGGGTACGAGCAGTACTTC
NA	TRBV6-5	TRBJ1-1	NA	CASSYSTGWLNTEAFF	TGTGCCAGCAGTTACTCGACAGGTTGGTTGAACACTGAAGCTTTCTTT
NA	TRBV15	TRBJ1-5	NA	CATSNRDAGNQPQHF	TGTGCCACCAGCAATAGGGATGCAGGGAATCAGCCCCAGCATTTT
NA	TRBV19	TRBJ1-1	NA	CASSSQTGNTEAFF	TGTGCCAGTAGTTCCCAGACAGGTAACACTGAAGCTTTCTTT
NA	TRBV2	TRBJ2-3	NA	CASSPSTQGDTQYF	TGTGCCAGCAGCCCCTCAACACAGGGCGATACGCAGTATTTT
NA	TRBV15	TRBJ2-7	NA	CATSRDNQGEQYF	TGTGCCACCAGCAGAGATAACCAGGGCGAGCAGTACTTC
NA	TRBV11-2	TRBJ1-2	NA	CASSTRRGGYTF	TGTGCCAGCAGCACAAGACGGGGTGGCTACACCTTC
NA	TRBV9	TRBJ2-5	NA	CASSVDRVKKTQYF	TGTGCCAGCAGCGTAGACAGGGTTAAAAAGACCCAGTACTTC
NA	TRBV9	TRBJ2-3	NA	CASSVVGLGDTQYF	TGTGCCAGCAGCGTAGTCGGGTTAGGAGATACGCAGTATTTT
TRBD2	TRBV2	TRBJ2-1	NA	CASTVPSGSYNEQFF	TGTGCCAGCACCGTTCCTAGCGGCTCCTACAATGAGCAGTTCTTC
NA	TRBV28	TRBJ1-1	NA	CASSLSGGPQNTEAFF	TGTGCCAGCAGTTTATCCGGCGGCCCCCAGAACACTGAAGCTTTCTTT
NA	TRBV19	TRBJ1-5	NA	CASTQQFHQPQHF	TGTGCCAGTACACAACAGTTCCATCAGCCCCAGCATTTT
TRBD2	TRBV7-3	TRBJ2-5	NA	CASSLLAGGWETQYF	TGTGCCAGCAGCCTCCTGGCGGGAGGGTGGGAGACCCAGTACTTC
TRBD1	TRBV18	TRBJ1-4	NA	CASSPLTGDNEKLFF	TGTGCCAGCTCACCACTGACAGGGGACAATGAAAAACTGTTTTTT
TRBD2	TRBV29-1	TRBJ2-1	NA	CSHREGLGSNEQFF	TGCAGCCACCGGGAGGGACTAGGAAGCAATGAGCAGTTCTTC
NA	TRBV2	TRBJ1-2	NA	CASSEIRARDYGYTF	TGTGCCAGCAGTGAAATCAGGGCTAGGGACTATGGCTACACCTTC
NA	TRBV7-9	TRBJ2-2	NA	CASSAPLDSNPTGELFF	TGTGCCAGCAGCGCGCCGCTCGACTCGAACCCCACCGGGGAGCTGTTTTTT
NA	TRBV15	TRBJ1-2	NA	CATSRPGINYGYTF	TGTGCCACCAGCAGACCGGGGATTAACTATGGCTACACCTTC
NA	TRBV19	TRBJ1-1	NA	CASISHRIASEAFF	TGTGCCAGTATCTCACACCGAATTGCATCCGAAGCTTTCTTT
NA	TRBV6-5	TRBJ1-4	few	CASSPALQRREKLFF	TGTGCCAGCAGCCCCGCCTTACAGAGGAGGGAAAAACTGTTTTTT
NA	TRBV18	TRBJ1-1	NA	CASRGQMNTEAFF	TGTGCCAGCCGCGGACAGATGAACACTGAAGCTTTCTTT
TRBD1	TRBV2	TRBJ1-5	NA	CASSVQGAGQPQHF	TGTGCCAGCAGTGTACAGGGGGCCGGTCAGCCCCAGCATTTT
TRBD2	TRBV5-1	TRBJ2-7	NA	CASSAGTSGMAEQYF	TGCGCCAGCAGCGCAGGGACTAGCGGGATGGCCGAGCAGTACTTC
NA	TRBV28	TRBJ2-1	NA	CASSGGNWNEQFF	TGTGCCAGTAGTGGCGGGAACTGGAATGAGCAGTTCTTC
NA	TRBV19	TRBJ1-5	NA	CASTSKGGFQPQHF	TGTGCCAGTACCAGCAAAGGGGGATTCCAGCCCCAGCATTTT
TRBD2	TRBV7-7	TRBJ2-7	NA	CASSFLAGGCEQYF	TGTGCTAGCAGCTTCCTAGCGGGAGGATGCGAGCAGTACTTC
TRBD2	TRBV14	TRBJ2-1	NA	CASSQGILAGGKVEQFF	TGTGCCAGCAGCCAAGGAATACTAGCGGGAGGGAAGGTTGAGCAGTTCTTC
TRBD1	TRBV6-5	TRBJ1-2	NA	CASTYSGSGGGYTF	TGTGCCAGCACCTATTCAGGTTCAGGGGGTGGCTACACCTTC
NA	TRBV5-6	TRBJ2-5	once	CASSSGQGGETQYF	TGTGCCAGCAGCTCGGGCCAAGGAGGCGAGACCCAGTACTTC
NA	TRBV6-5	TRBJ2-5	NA	CASSYLGGAETQYF	TGTGCCAGCAGTTACTTAGGCGGCGCCGAGACCCAGTACTTC
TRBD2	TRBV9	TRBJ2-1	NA	CASSVTSGGTYNEQFF	TGTGCCAGCAGCGTAACTAGCGGGGGAACCTACAATGAGCAGTTCTTC
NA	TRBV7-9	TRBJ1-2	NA	CASSLTVRGDGYTF	TGTGCCAGCAGCCTGACAGTAAGGGGCGATGGCTACACCTTC